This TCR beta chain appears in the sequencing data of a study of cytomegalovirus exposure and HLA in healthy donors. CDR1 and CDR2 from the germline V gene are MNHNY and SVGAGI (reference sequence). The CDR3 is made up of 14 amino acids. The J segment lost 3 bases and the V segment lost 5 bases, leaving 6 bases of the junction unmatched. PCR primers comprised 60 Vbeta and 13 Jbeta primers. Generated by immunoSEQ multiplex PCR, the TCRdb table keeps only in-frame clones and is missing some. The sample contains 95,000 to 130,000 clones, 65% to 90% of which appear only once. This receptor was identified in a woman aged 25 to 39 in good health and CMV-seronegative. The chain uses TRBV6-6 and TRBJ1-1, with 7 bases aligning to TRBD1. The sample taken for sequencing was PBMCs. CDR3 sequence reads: CASSADRDYTEAFF. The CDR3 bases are TGTGCCAGCAGTGCAGACAGGGACTACACTGAAGCTTTCTTT.